This T cell receptor (beta chain) was observed in a study of cytotoxic CD8 clonotypes in ibrutinib-treated CLL. Study-wide context: Following a median roughly 12 months of treatment, with a range of 6 to 36, response samples were taken.

The assay was immunoSEQ multiplex PCR, and TCRdb's table has in-frame clones only and misses some. The sample records tens of thousands of clones, more than 60% being singletons. Trimming at V came to 5 bases and at J to 4 bases, leaving 5 bases not matched to a gene. The CDR3 runs 14 residues. Germline lookup yields CDR1 LNHDA and CDR2 SQIVND (reference sequence). Sequenced material: PBMCs, taken after 12 months of ibrutinib treatment. V is TRBV19 and J is TRBJ1-5, with 7 bases aligning to TRBD1. The TCR sequence derives from a human donor with chronic lymphocytic leukemia. Here the CDR3 DNA reads TGTGCCAGTAGTGTTGAACAGGGGAATCAGCCCCAGCATTTT. This codes for CASSVEQGNQPQHF.